These T cell receptor beta chains were read from a single sample in a study of cytomegalovirus exposure and HLA in healthy donors. Profiled with immunoSEQ multiplex PCR; TCRdb holds only in-frame clones, not every one. The sample yields 200,000 to 300,000 clones, about 81% seen once. Material: PBMCs. The receptors here all came from a woman between 40 and 50 years old in good health and CMV-seropositive. The CDR3 runs from the conserved cysteine through the conserved F or W. Fields, in order: J gene, D gene, V gene, clone size, CDR3 protein, CDR3 DNA. D genes are given only for firm matches. Size is omitted from some rows. Given values are once, few, many or a class for expanded clones.

TRBJ1-3 | NA | TRBV9 | NA | CASSVVQGDTIYF | TGTGCCAGCAGCGTAGTACAGGGAGACACCATATATTTT
TRBJ2-7 | NA | TRBV4-3 | NA | CASSQILSYEQYF | TGCGCCAGCAGCCAAATATTGTCCTACGAGCAGTACTTC
TRBJ2-7 | TRBD1 | TRBV30 | NA | CAWSGGTGREQYF | TGTGCCTGGAGTGGAGGGACAGGGCGCGAGCAGTACTTC
TRBJ1-2 | NA | TRBV29-1 | NA | CSVEQGSPYGYTF | TGCAGCGTTGAGCAGGGATCCCCCTATGGCTACACCTTC
TRBJ1-5 | NA | TRBV18 | NA | CASSYTGRERPQHF | TGTGCCAGCTCATACACAGGGCGCGAACGGCCCCAGCATTTT
TRBJ2-7 | TRBD1 | TRBV18 | NA | CASSVDRGYEQYF | TGTGCCAGCTCCGTCGACAGGGGCTACGAGCAGTACTTC
TRBJ1-1 | NA | TRBV7-2 | once | CASSLGVGTEAFF | TGTGCCAGCAGCTTAGGAGTCGGGACTGAAGCTTTCTTT
TRBJ2-3 | TRBD2 | TRBV9 | NA | CASSPQSSGGNTDTQYF | TGTGCCAGCAGCCCACAGAGTTCGGGGGGAAACACAGATACGCAGTATTTT
TRBJ2-2 | NA | TRBV7-3 | NA | CASSLRGNTGELFF | TGTGCCAGCAGCTTACGGGGGAACACCGGGGAGCTGTTTTTT
TRBJ2-3 | TRBD2 | TRBV6-5 | NA | CASSYVGGGAGDTQYF | TGTGCCAGCAGTTACGTAGGCGGGGGGGCGGGGGATACGCAGTATTTT
TRBJ2-7 | TRBD2 | TRBV27 | NA | CASSPGTSGRYEQYF | TGTGCCAGCAGCCCCGGGACTAGCGGGAGGTACGAGCAGTACTTC
TRBJ1-2 | TRBD1 | TRBV7-8 | NA | CASSLVGGTDYGYTF | TGTGCCAGCAGCTTAGTAGGGGGGACAGACTATGGCTACACCTTC
TRBJ1-1 | TRBD1 | TRBV18 | NA | CASSPPGTGFLEAFF | TGTGCCAGCTCACCACCGGGGACAGGGTTTCTTGAAGCTTTCTTT
TRBJ1-2 | NA | TRBV25-1 | NA | CASSEPGAGSASYGYTF | TGTGCCAGCAGTGAACCCGGAGCAGGGTCAGCCAGCTATGGCTACACCTTC
TRBJ1-4 | NA | TRBV27 | few | CASSLGQNNEKLFF | TGTGCCAGCAGTCTCGGACAGAATAATGAAAAACTGTTTTTT
TRBJ2-3 | NA | TRBV11-3 | NA | CASSARTSTDTQYF | TGTGCCAGCAGCGCCCGGACTAGCACAGATACGCAGTATTTT
TRBJ2-3 | TRBD2 | TRBV4-3 | NA | CASSQGRLAVNTDTQYF | TGCGCCAGCAGCCAAGGCAGACTAGCGGTGAACACAGATACGCAGTATTTT
TRBJ2-2 | NA | TRBV19 | NA | CASSGRNTGELFF | TGTGCCAGTAGCGGGAGGAACACCGGGGAGCTGTTTTTT
TRBJ2-2 | NA | TRBV10-3 | NA | CAISVVSPTGGELFF | TGTGCCATCAGTGTGGTCTCCCCCACAGGCGGGGAGCTGTTTTTT
TRBJ2-7 | NA | TRBV6-1 | NA | CASSEGGTYEQYF | TGTGCCAGCAGTGAAGGAGGCACCTACGAGCAGTACTTC
TRBJ1-4 | TRBD1 | TRBV30 | NA | CAWSRDRGQPALFF | TGTGCCTGGAGTCGGGACAGGGGCCAACCTGCGCTGTTTTTT
TRBJ2-5 | TRBD2 | TRBV11-1 | NA | CASSTTGTSGLAAQYF | TGTGCCAGCAGTACTACGGGGACTAGCGGACTCGCGGCCCAGTACTTC
TRBJ2-3 | TRBD2 | TRBV5-8 | NA | CASRKGLAGGHDTQYF | TGTGCCAGCAGAAAGGGACTAGCGGGAGGGCACGATACGCAGTATTTT
TRBJ1-1 | TRBD1 | TRBV19 | NA | CASSIETGVDTEAFF | TGTGCCAGTAGTATCGAGACAGGGGTGGACACTGAAGCTTTCTTT
TRBJ2-7 | NA | TRBV4-3 | few | CASSQLADSRYEQYF | TGCGCCAGCAGCCAATTAGCAGATTCCCGCTACGAGCAGTACTTC
TRBJ2-2 | NA | TRBV11-3 | NA | CASSLEVGRRGELFF | TGTGCCAGCAGCCTCGAGGTCGGAAGGCGCGGGGAGCTGTTTTTT
TRBJ2-3 | TRBD2 | TRBV19 | NA | CASSWVAGARDTQYF | TGTGCCAGTAGTTGGGTAGCGGGGGCAAGGGATACGCAGTATTTT
TRBJ1-2 | NA | TRBV15 | NA | CATSRDMGPYGYTF | TGTGCCACCAGCAGAGACATGGGGCCTTATGGCTACACCTTC
TRBJ1-5 | NA | TRBV5-1 | NA | CASRVDIENQPQHF | TGCGCCAGCAGAGTAGACATTGAGAATCAGCCCCAGCATTTT